This T cell receptor (beta chain) stems from a study of blood T cell repertoires in COVID-19. Study overall: PBMCs, B-cell-depleted T cells, or T cells were the source of the cDNA or gDNA that made up the material.

Original processing methods: Estimated nucleated cell counts came from reference gene primer amplification. Sequencing used immunoSEQ multiplex PCR; TCRdb keeps in-frame clones, though not all of them. Clone size and the V and J calls come from that table; the DNA yielded D and trimming. The sample has around 330,000 clones, roughly 90% seen once. V lost 0 bases, J lost 8 bases, and 8 bases stayed unmatched. This CDR3 comprises 15 residues. The study assigned cohorts using participant-reported clinical history. Each recovered donor of Cohort 3 presented with two negative PCRs, clearance, or symptom resolution.

J is TRBJ1-2 and V is TRBV23-1; 8 bases line up with TRBD1. TRBV23-1 is sorted into the ORF group, with uncertain function. This TCR came from a young woman who had recovered from COVID-19. Sample: PBMCs or T cells enriched from blood (not recorded which). CDR3 protein: CASSQSVGQGVGYTF. CDR3 bases: TGCGCCAGCAGTCAATCTGTCGGACAGGGCGTAGGCTACACCTTC.